One and the same sample provided the 9 T cell receptor beta chains below, sequenced in a study of regulatory T cells in long-lasting Graves disease. Time point defined: newly diagnosed GD, antithyroid drugs for less than 3 months. Preparation of the TCR library used RNA extracted from PBMCs. Libraries of TCR beta came from iRepertoire HTBI primers plus Arm-PCR of CDR3 regions. TCRdb independently ran MiXCR on the multiplex PCR reads; one entry per CDR3 protein. The table has roughly 400,000 distinct CDR3 sequences, 15% seen once. These data are also associated with another study on T cells in Graves' hyperthyroidism and ophthalmopathy.

The sample here was peripheral blood mononuclear cells (PBMCs), taken at new diagnosis, from a patient treated with antithyroid drugs. These receptors originate from a woman in her thirties or forties with Graves disease.

The table lists this clonotype with a few counts. The gene calls are TRBV12-3 or TRBV12-4 and TRBJ2-1, with D unresolved. This CDR3 region has 12 residues. Trimming pared 7 bases from V and 9 bases from J, leaving 13 bases between. DNA of the CDR3: TGTGCCAGCAATTCGCCCGGATTTGAGCAGTTCTTC. Protein product: CASNSPGFEQFF.

This clonotype has ten or more counts. V and J are TRBV27 and TRBJ2-2; no firm D call. Trimming took off 4 bases at V and 1 base at J, with 7 bases between the two ends. The germline V gene encodes CDR1 MNHEY and CDR2 SMNVEV (reference sequence). The CDR3 is 14 amino acids. CDR3 sequence reads: CASSSLQNTGELFF. DNA of the CDR3: TGTGCCAGCAGTTCTCTACAGAACACCGGGGAGCTGTTTTTT.

This clonotype was recorded many times. J is TRBJ2-1 and V is TRBV2; 8 positions agree with TRBD2. The CDR3 has 13 amino acids. Germline values: CDR1 SNHLY, CDR2 FYNNEI. V shed 6 bases and J 9 bases; nucleotides not matched to a gene: 7. The CDR3 coding sequence is TGTGCCAGCAGGGCGGGAGGTTTAGGTGAGCAGTTCTTC. Its translation is CASRAGGLGEQFF.

At least ten counts were recorded for this clonotype. V is TRBV7-2 and J is TRBJ2-7, with 11 bases identical to TRBD2. V lost 3 bases to trimming and J lost 3 bases; unmatched junction nucleotides: 7. The CDR3 spans 16 residues. Germline V gene lookup returns CDR1 SGHTA and CDR2 FQGNSA. The CDR3, as DNA: TGTGCCAGCAGCTTGTCTAGCGGGAGGCTCAACTACGAGCAGTACTTC. Its translation: CASSLSSGRLNYEQYF. The whole variable domain, filled in from reference TRBV7-2 and TRBJ2-7, reads GAGVSQSPSNKVTEKGKDVELRCDPISGHTALYWYRQSLGQGLEFLIYFQGNSAPDKSGLPSDRFSAERTGGSVSTLTIQRTQQEDSAVYLCASSLSSGRLNYEQYFGPGTRLTVT.

This clonotype was counted many times. The chain links TRBV27 to TRBJ2-1; 14 positions agree with TRBD2. The CDR3 extends over 15 amino acids. Per the germline V gene, CDR1 is MNHEY and CDR2 is SMNVEV (reference sequence). The J segment lost 9 bases and the V segment lost 0 bases, leaving 1 base of the junction unmatched. CDR3 coding DNA: TGTGCCAGCAGTTTATCTGGGACTAGCGGGAGTGAGCAGTTCTTC. It is translated as CASSLSGTSGSEQFF.

This clonotype was recorded at least ten times. The chain recombines TRBV29-1 with TRBJ2-1, with 11 bases matching TRBD2. The J segment lost 0 bases and the V segment lost 3 bases, leaving 7 bases of the junction unmatched. The CDR3 has 17 residues. The V gene's germline CDR1 is SQVTM and CDR2 ANQGSEA. CDR3 protein: CSVEGLAAFGSYNEQFF. The CDR3 DNA sequence: TGCAGCGTTGAGGGACTAGCGGCCTTCGGCTCCTACAATGAGCAGTTCTTC.

This clonotype was seen many times. The chain recombines TRBV19 with TRBJ1-5, with 8 bases that match TRBD1. Germline V lookup: CDR1 LNHDA, CDR2 SQIVND (reference sequence). The CDR3 runs to 14 residues. V lost 9 bases to trimming and J lost 6 bases; unmatched junction nucleotides: 10. CDR3 nucleotides: TGTGCCAGCAACCCCGGACAGGGCGGTCAGCCCCAGCATTTT. This encodes CASNPGQGGQPQHF.

V is TRBV6-1 and J is TRBJ1-1; D not certain. The CDR3 length is 12 residues. Between the trimmed V and J ends, which lost 7 bases and 1 base, there was a span of 7 bases. Germline lookup yields CDR1 MNHNS and CDR2 SASEGT. The CDR3 region is CASKSQNTEAFF. CDR3 in DNA: TGTGCCAGCAAGAGCCAGAACACTGAAGCTTTCTTT.

The chain combines TRBV28 with TRBJ1-6, with TRBD1 matching over 7 bases. Losses at the gene ends were 6 bases for V and 7 bases for J; bases not matched to a gene: 9. From germline, CDR1 is MDHEN and CDR2 SYDVKM. This CDR3 has 15 residues. The CDR3 spells CASSSSTGANSPLHF. CDR3 DNA sequence: TGTGCCAGCAGCTCGTCAACAGGGGCGAATTCACCCCTCCACTTT.